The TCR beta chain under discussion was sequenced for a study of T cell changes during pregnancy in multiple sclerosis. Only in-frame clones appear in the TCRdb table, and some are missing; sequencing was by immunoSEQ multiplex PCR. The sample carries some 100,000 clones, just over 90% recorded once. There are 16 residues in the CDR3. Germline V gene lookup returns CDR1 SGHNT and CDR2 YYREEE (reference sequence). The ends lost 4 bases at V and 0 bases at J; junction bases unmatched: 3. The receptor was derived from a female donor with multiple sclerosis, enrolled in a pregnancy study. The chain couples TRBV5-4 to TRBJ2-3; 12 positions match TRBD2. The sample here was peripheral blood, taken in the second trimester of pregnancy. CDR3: CASSAGTSGSTDTQYF. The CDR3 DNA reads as TGTGCCAGCAGCGCTGGGACTAGCGGGAGCACAGATACGCAGTATTTT.